A single T cell receptor (beta chain) is shown here with its context. Its target is not known. This sample stems from a study of cytomegalovirus exposure and HLA in healthy donors. Study outcomes and limitations: In a later analysis, a missense DCLRE1C variant was linked to TCR beta V- and J-gene trimming.

Trimming cost V 2 bases and J 8 bases; bases outside gene matches: 8. The CDR3 contains 14 residues. Germline assignment: CDR1 SEHNR and CDR2 FQNEAQ (reference sequence). The PCR ran on 60 Vbeta and 13 Jbeta primers. Clones were read by immunoSEQ multiplex PCR, and TCRdb kept only the in-frame ones, dropping some. Here the sample spans 100,000 to 150,000 clones, roughly four fifths being singletons. The TCR sequence derives from a woman aged 45-59 years in good health and CMV-seronegative. The specimen was PBMCs. This chain links TRBV7-9 with TRBJ1-1, with 7 bases that match TRBD1. For the CDR3, the DNA is TGTGCCAGCAGCTTATCCACCGGGACAGACGAAGCTTTCTTT. Encoded protein: CASSLSTGTDEAFF.